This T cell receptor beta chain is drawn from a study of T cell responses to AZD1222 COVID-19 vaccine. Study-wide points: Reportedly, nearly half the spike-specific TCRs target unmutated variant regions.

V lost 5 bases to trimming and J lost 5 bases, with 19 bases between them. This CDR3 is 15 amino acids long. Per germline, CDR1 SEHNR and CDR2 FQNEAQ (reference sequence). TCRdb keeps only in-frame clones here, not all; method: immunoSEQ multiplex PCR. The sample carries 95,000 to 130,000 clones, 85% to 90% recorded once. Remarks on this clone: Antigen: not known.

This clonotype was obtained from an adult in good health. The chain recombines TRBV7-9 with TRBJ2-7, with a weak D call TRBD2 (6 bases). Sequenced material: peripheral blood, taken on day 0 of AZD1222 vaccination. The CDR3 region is CASSPPGEVRNEQYF. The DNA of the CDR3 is TGTGCCAGCAGCCCCCCGGGGGAGGTTCGGAACGAGCAGTACTTC.